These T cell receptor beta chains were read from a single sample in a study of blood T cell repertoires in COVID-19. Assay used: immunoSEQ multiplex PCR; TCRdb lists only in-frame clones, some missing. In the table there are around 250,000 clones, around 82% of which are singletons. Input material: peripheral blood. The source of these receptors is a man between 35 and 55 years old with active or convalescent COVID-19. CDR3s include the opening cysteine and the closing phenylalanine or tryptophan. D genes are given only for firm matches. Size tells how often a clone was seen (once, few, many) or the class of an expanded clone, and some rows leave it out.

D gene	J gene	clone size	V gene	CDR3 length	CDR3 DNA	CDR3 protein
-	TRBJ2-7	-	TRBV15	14	TGTGCCACCAGCAGAGGGGCTAGCGAGTACGAGCAGTACTTC	CATSRGASEYEQYF
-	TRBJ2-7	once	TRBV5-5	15	TGTGCCAGCAGTTTCGCCGGGCAGGGGTCTGGGGAGCAGTACTTC	CASSFAGQGSGEQYF
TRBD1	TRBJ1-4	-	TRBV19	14	TGTGCCAGTAGTACGGACAGGGGTCGTGAAAAACTGTTTTTT	CASSTDRGREKLFF
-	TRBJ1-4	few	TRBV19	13	TGTGCCAGTAGTTCTCAGGGCATAGGAAAACTGTTTTTT	CASSSQGIGKLFF
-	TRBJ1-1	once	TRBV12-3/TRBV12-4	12	TGTGCCAGCAGACCCCGGGACACTGAAGCTTTCTTT	CASRPRDTEAFF
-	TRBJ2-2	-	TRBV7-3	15	TGTGCCAGCAGCTTAACGTGGCCAAACACCGGGGAGCTGTTTTTT	CASSLTWPNTGELFF
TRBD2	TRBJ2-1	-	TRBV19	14	TGTGCCAGTAGTTCTGCGGGAGCGGGGAGTGGGCAGTTCTTC	CASSSAGAGSGQFF
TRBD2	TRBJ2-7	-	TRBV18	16	TGTGCCAGCTCTCGGGGACTAGCGGGTTCTTCCTACGAGCAGTACTTC	CASSRGLAGSSYEQYF
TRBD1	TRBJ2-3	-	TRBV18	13	TGTGCCAGCTTGACAGGGAGCACAGATACGCAGTATTTT	CASLTGSTDTQYF
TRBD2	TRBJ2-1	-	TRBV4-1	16	TGCGCCAGCAAACATCAGCGGGAGTTCACCTACAATGAGCAGTTCTTC	CASKHQREFTYNEQFF
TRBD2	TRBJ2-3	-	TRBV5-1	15	TGCGCCAGCAGCTTGGCCGGGGGGAGGGCAGATACGCAGTATTTT	CASSLAGGRADTQYF
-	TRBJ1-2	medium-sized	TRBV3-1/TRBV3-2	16	TGTGCCAGCAGCCAGGGCGCGACACGGAATAACTATGGCTACACCTTC	CASSQGATRNNYGYTF
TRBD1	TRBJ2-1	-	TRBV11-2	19	TGTGCCAGCAGCCTTCGCCTCGCCAGGGGGACAGGGTCACACAATGAGCAGTTCTTC	CASSLRLARGTGSHNEQFF
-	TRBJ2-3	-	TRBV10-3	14	TGTGCCATCAAGCAAGAGCTGAGCACAGATACGCAGTATTTT	CAIKQELSTDTQYF
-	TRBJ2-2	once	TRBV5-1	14	TGCGCCAGCAGCTTGGCAGGGGCGGCCGGGGAGCTGTTTTTT	CASSLAGAAGELFF
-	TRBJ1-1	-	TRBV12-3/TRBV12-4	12	TGTGCCAGCAGTTTCCCAAACACTGAAGCTTTCTTT	CASSFPNTEAFF
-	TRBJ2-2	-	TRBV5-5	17	TGTGCCAGCAGCTTGGCCCCACGAAAGGGAGGCACCGGGGAGCTGTTTTTT	CASSLAPRKGGTGELFF
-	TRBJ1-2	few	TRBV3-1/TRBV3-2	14	TGTGCCAGCAGTCCCGCCCAGGGGCTCTATGGCTACACCTTC	CASSPAQGLYGYTF
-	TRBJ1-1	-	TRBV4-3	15	TGCGCCAGCAGCCAAGTCGTCCAGGGAGGGACTGAAGCTTTCTTT	CASSQVVQGGTEAFF
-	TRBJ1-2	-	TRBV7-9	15	TGTGCCAGCAGCTTAGCGGACTTAAGGGCATATGGCTACACCTTC	CASSLADLRAYGYTF
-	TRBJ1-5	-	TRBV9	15	TGTGCCAGCAGCGTAGACTGGACACCGAATCAGCCCCAGCATTTT	CASSVDWTPNQPQHF
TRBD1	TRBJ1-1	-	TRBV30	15	TGTGCCTGCTACCCGGGACAGGGGGCGAACACTGAAGCTTTCTTT	CACYPGQGANTEAFF
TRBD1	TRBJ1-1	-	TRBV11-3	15	TGTGCCAGCAGCTTCTGGGGACAGCTACATAATGAAGCTTTCTTT	CASSFWGQLHNEAFF
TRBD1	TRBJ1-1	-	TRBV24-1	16	TGTGCCACCAGTGATCATCCGGGACAGGGGGCCACTGAAGCTTTCTTT	CATSDHPGQGATEAFF
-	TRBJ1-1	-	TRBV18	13	TGTGCCAGCCACACCCACGTGAACACTGAAGCTTTCTTT	CASHTHVNTEAFF
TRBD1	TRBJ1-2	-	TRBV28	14	TGTGCCAGCAGTTTAACAACAGGGGGTCGTGGCTACACCTTC	CASSLTTGGRGYTF
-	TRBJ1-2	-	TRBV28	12	TGTGCCAGCAGAAGGGGGGGGTTTGGCTACACCTTC	CASRRGGFGYTF
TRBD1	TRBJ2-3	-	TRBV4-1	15	TGCGCCACGAGGGAGACAGGGGGCTCATTGGATACGCAGTATTTT	CATRETGGSLDTQYF
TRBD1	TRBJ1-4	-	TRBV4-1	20	TGCGCCAGCAGCCACCCAACCACCGGGACAGGGTTGGCAACTAATGAAAAACTGTTTTTT	CASSHPTTGTGLATNEKLFF
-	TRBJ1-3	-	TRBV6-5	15	TGTGCCACCACCCTGGGGAAAGCGGGAGGAAACACCATATATTTT	CATTLGKAGGNTIYF
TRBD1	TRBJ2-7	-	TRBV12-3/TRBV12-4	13	TGTGCCAGCAGTTACGGACAGGCCTACGAGCAGTACTTC	CASSYGQAYEQYF
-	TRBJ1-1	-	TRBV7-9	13	TGTGCCAGCAGCTTAGTCGGTAACACTGAAGCTTTCTTT	CASSLVGNTEAFF
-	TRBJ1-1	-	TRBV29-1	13	TGCAGCGTTTCCCGCCCGTCGGTAACTGAAGCTTTCTTT	CSVSRPSVTEAFF
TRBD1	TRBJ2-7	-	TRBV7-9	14	TGTGCCAGCAGCTTAGAGGGACAGGGCGACGAGCAGTACTTC	CASSLEGQGDEQYF
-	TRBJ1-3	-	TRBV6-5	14	TGTGCCAGCAGTTACGGCGGCTCTGGAAACACCATATATTTT	CASSYGGSGNTIYF
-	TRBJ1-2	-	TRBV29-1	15	TGCAGCGTTGAAAAGGAGCAGGGGAGGGACTATGGCTACACCTTC	CSVEKEQGRDYGYTF
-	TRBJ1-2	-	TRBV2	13	TGTGCCAGCAGGATGGTCCTGCCTAATGGCTACACCTTC	CASRMVLPNGYTF
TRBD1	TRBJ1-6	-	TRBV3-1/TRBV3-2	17	TGTGCCAGCAGCCAAGATTGGAAGGACAGGGGAAATTCACCCCTCCACTTT	CASSQDWKDRGNSPLHF
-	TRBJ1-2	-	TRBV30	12	TGTGCCTGGGTTGCGGGATGGGATGGCTACACCTTC	CAWVAGWDGYTF
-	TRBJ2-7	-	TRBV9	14	TGTGCCAGCAGCGTAGGGCAAGGAGGCGACGAGCAGTACTTC	CASSVGQGGDEQYF
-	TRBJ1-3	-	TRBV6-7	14	TGTGCCGGCCACAGGCTCCACTCTGGAAACACCATATATTTT	CAGHRLHSGNTIYF
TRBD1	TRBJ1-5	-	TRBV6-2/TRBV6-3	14	TGTGCCAGCAGCCTGGGGACAGGGGATCAGCCCCAGCATTTT	CASSLGTGDQPQHF
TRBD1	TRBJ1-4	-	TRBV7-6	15	TGTGCCAGCAGCCCCAAGACAGGGGCTAATGAAAAACTGTTTTTT	CASSPKTGANEKLFF
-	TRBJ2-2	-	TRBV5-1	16	TGCGCCAGCAGCTCCGGTAACAGGGAGTCCACCGGGGAGCTGTTTTTT	CASSSGNRESTGELFF
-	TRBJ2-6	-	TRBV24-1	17	TGTGCCACCAGTGATAGCGAATTCAGGGCAGGGGCCAACGTCCTGACTTTC	CATSDSEFRAGANVLTF
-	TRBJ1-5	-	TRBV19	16	TGTGCCAGTAGTATAGTCCCGCAGGGTAGTAGTCAGCCCCAGCATTTT	CASSIVPQGSSQPQHF
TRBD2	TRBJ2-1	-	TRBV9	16	TGTGCCAGCAGTGGCAGGGGACTAGCGGGAGCTAATGAGCAGTTCTTC	CASSGRGLAGANEQFF
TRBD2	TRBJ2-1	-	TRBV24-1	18	TGTGCCACCAGTGATTTTTTGACTAGCGGGGGGGCATACAATGAGCAGTTCTTC	CATSDFLTSGGAYNEQFF
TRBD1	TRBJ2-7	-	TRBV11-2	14	TGTGCCAGCAGCAATCGGGACAGGGGGCGGGAGCAGTACTTC	CASSNRDRGREQYF
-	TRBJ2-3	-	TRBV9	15	TGTGCCAGCAGCGCGGGAGTTGTCATGACAGATACGCAGTATTTT	CASSAGVVMTDTQYF
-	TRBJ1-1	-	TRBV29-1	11	TGCAGCGTTGAATTCGGGACAGAAGCTTTCTTT	CSVEFGTEAFF